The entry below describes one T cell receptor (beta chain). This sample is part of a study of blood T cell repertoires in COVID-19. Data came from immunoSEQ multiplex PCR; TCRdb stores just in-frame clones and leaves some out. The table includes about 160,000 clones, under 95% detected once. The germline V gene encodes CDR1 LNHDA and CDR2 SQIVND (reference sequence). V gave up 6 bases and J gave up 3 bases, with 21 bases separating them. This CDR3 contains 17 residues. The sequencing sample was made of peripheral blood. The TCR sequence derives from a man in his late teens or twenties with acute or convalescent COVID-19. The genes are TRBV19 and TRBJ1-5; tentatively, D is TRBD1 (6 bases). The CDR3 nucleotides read TGTGCCAGTAGATTTCCCGACAGGTCCCCAAACAATCAGCCCCAGCATTTT. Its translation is CASRFPDRSPNNQPQHF.